This TCR beta chain was profiled in a study of CD4 T cells in relation to SARS-CoV-2 and coronaviruses. TCRdb keeps only in-frame clones here, not all; method: immunoSEQ multiplex PCR. The sample records fewer than 20,000 clones, just under 75% being singletons. Before the COVID-19 pandemic, during about 2011-2019, CD4+ T cells were taken from unexposed donors. The cells were cultured for about ten days before CD4+ T cells were isolated. PBMCs were plated at a few million per well in IL-2-containing medium. To note about this clone: Antigen unknown.

The CDR3 consists of 16 residues. Trimming stripped 6 bases from V and 1 base from J, with 17 bases between. Germline CDR1 reads SGHRS; CDR2 reads YFSETQ. This chain connects TRBV5-1 to TRBJ2-1; a possible D gene is TRBD1 (7 bases). The origin of this receptor is a human donor in good health. Specimen: CD4+ T cells from PBMCs, cultured in vitro. The CDR3 protein is CASIATGAGSYNEQFF. CDR3 nucleotide sequence: TGCGCCAGCATCGCCACAGGGGCGGGATCCTACAATGAGCAGTTCTTC. Together with reference TRBV5-1 and TRBJ2-1, the CDR3 gives the full variable domain: KAGVTQTPRYLIKTRGQQVTLSCSPISGHRSVSWYQQTPGQGLQFLFEYFSETQRNKGNFPGRFSGRQFSNSRSEMNVSTLELGDSALYLCASIATGAGSYNEQFFGPGTRLTVL.